This T cell receptor (beta chain) was recorded in a study of CD8 T cells in ankylosing spondylitis. Germline-derived CDR1 and CDR2 are DFQATT and SNEGSKA (reference sequence). This CDR3 spans 14 amino acids. Trimming cost V 2 bases and J 6 bases; bases outside gene matches: 6. On this clonotype: What it binds is not known.

Library preparation for TCR beta used quantitative 5'-RACE with molecular barcodes. TCRdb analysed the 5' RACE reads with MiXCR anew, one entry per CDR3 protein. The profile shows about 250,000 distinct CDR3 sequences, around 32% of them singletons. Findings and limits, study-wide: Existing reports had already noted some motif variants in reactive arthritis synovial fluid and blood. Blood from ankylosing spondylitis patients appeared to carry a characteristic roughly eight-variant TCR beta motif.

The chain joins TRBV20-1 to TRBJ1-2; 10 bases are shared with TRBD1. Sequencing was done on a sample of blood, either unsorted or a sorted T cell fraction (not recorded which). The clonotype originates from a male donor with ankylosing spondylitis or in good health (not recorded which). The CDR3 protein is CSARSTGGSDGYTF. In DNA form, the CDR3 reads TGCAGTGCTAGATCGACAGGGGGCAGCGATGGCTACACCTTC.